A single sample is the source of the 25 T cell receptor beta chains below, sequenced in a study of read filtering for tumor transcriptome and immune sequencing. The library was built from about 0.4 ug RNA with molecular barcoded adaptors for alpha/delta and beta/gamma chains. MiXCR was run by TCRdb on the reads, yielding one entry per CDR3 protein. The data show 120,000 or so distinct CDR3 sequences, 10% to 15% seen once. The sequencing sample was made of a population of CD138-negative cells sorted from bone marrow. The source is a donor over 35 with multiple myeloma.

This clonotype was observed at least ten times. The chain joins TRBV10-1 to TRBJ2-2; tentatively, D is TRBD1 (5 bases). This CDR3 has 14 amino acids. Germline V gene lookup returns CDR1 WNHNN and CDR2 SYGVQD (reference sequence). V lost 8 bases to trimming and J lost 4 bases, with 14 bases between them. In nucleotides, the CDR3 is TGCGCCAGCCGAGAAGGACACTTCACCGGGGAGCTGTTTTTT. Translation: CASREGHFTGELFF.

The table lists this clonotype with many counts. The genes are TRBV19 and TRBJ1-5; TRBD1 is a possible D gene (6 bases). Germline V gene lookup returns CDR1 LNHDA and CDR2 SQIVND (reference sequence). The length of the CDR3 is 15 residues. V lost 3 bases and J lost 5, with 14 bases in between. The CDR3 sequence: CASSIGQGNYQPQHF. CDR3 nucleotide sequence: TGTGCCAGTAGTATCGGTCAGGGGAATTATCAGCCCCAGCATTTT.

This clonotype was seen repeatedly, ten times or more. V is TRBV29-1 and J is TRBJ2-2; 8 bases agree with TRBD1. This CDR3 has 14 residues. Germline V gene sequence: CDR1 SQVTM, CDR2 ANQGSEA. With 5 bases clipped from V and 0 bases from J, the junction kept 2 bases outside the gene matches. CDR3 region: CSVPGGANTGELFF. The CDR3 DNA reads TGCAGCGTTCCAGGGGGCGCGAACACCGGGGAGCTGTTTTTT.

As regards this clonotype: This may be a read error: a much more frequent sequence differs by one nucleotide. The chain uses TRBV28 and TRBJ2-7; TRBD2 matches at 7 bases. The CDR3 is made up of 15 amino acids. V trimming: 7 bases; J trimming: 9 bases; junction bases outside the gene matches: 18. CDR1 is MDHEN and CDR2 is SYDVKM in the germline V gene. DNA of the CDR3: TGTGCCAGCACCGCAAGTGGGAGGGGTGTAGGGGTGCAGTACTTC. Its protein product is CASTASGRGVGVQYF.

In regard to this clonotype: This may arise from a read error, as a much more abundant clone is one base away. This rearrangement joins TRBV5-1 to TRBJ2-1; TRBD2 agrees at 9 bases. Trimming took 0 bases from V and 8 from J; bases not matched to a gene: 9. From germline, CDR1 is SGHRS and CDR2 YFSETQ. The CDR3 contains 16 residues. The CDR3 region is CASSLDRLAGWDEQFF. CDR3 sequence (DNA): TGCGCCAGCAGCTTGGACAGGCTAGCGGGGTGGGATGAGCAGTTCTTC.

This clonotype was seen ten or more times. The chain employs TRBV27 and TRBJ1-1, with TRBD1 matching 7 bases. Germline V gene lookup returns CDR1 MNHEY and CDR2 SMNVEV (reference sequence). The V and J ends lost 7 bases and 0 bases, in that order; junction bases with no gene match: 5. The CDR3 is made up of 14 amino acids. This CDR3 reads CASTRQGLNTEAFF. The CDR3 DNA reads TGTGCCAGCACCCGACAGGGCTTGAACACTGAAGCTTTCTTT.

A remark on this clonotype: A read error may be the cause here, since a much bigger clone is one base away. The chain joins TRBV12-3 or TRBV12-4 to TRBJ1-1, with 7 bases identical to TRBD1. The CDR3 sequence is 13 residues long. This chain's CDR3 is CAGSSNRGAEAFF. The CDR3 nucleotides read TGTGCCGGCAGCTCAAACAGGGGTGCTGAAGCTTTCTTT.

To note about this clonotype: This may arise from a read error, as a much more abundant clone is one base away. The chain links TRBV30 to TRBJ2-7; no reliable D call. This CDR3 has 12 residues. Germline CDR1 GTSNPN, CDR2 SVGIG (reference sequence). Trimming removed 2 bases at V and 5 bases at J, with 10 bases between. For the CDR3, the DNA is TGTGCCTGGAGTCCCTTCGGCCACGAGCAGTACTTC. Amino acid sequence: CAWSPFGHEQYF.

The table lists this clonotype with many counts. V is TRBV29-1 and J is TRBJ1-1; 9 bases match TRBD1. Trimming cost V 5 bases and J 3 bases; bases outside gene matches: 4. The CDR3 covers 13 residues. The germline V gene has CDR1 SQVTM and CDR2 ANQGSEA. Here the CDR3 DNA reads TGCAGCGTTCACAGGACAGGGGACACTGAAGCTTTCTTT. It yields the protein CSVHRTGDTEAFF. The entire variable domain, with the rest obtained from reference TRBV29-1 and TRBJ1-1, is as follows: SAVISQKPSRDICQRGTSLTIQCQVDSQVTMMFWYRQQPGQSLTLIATANQGSEATYESGFVIDKFPISRPNLTFSTLTVSNMSPEDSSIYLCSVHRTGDTEAFFGQGTRLTVV.

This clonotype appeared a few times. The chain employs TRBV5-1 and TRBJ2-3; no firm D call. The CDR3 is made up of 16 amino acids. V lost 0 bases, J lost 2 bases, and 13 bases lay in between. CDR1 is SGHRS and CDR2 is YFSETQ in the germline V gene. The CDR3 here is CASSLVLSSHTDTQYF. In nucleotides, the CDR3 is TGCGCCAGCAGCTTGGTTCTCAGTTCACACACAGATACGCAGTATTTT.

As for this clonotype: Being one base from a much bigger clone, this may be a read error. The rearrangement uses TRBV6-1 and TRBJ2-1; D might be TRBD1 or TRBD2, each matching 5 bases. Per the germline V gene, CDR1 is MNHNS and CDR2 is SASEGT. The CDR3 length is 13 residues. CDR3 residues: CASNNGTYDEQFF. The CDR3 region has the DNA TGTGCCAGCAACAACGGGACCTACGATGAGCAGTTCTTC.

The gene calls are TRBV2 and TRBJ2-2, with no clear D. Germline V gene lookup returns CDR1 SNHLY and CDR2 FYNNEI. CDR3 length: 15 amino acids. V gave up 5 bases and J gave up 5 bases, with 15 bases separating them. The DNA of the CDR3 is TGTGCCAGCAGTCCTGACACCCTGGAGACCGGGGAGCTGTTTTTT. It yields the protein CASSPDTLETGELFF.

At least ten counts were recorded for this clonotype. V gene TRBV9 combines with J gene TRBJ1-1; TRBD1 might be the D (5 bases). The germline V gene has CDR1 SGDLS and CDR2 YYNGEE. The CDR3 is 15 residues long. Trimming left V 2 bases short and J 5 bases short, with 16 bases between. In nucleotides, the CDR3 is TGTGCCAGCAGCGTGGGACTAGAGGGGAGGACTGAAGCTTTCTTT. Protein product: CASSVGLEGRTEAFF.

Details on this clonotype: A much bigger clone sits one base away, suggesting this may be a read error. CDR3 bases: TGTGCCAGCAGCCTAACTCGCACCGGGGAGCTGTTTTTT. This translates into CASSLTRTGELFF. The chain uses TRBV12-3 or TRBV12-4 and TRBJ2-2; no clear D gene. CDR3 length equals 13 residues. The germline V and J ends were trimmed by 6 bases and 4 bases, with 9 bases remaining between them.

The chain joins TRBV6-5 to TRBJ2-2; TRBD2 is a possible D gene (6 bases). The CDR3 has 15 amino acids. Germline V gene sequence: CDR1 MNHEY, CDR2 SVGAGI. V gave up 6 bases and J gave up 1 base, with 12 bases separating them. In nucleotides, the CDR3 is TGTGCCAGCAGACGACTAGTCCGGAACACCGGGGAGCTGTTTTTT. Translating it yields CASRRLVRNTGELFF.

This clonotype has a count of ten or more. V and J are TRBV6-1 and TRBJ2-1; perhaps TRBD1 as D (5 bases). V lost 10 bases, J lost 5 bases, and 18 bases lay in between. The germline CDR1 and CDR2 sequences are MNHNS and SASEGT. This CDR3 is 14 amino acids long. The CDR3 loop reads CATTWAGPDNEQFF. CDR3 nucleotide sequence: TGTGCCACTACATGGGCAGGGCCTGACAATGAGCAGTTCTTC.

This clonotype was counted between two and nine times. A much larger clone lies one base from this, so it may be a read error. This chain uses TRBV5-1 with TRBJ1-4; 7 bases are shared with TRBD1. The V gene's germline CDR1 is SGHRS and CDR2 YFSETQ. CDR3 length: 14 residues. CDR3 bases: TGCGCCAGCAGCCAGGGACAGCTTGCTGAAAAACGGTTTTTT. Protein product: CASSQGQLAEKRFF.

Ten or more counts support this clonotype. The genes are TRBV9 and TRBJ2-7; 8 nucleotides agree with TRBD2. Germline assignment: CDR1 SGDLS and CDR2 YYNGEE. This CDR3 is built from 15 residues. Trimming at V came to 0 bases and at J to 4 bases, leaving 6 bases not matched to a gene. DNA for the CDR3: TGTGCCAGCAGCGTAGGACTACTAGCGGAGTACGAGCAGTACTTC. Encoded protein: CASSVGLLAEYEQYF.

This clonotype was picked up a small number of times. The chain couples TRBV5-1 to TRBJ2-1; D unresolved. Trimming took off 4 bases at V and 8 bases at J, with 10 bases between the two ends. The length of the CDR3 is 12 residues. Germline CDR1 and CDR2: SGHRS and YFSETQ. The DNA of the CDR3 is TGCGCCAGCAGCACCCAGGCTGATGAGCAGTTCTTC. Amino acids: CASSTQADEQFF.

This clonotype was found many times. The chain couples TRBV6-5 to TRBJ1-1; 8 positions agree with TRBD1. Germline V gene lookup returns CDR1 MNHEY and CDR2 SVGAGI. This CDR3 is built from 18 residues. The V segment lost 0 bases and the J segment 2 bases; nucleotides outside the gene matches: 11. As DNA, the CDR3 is TGTGCCAGCAGTTACTCGAAGCCTTGGGACAGGATTAACACTGAAGCTTTCTTT. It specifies CASSYSKPWDRINTEAFF.

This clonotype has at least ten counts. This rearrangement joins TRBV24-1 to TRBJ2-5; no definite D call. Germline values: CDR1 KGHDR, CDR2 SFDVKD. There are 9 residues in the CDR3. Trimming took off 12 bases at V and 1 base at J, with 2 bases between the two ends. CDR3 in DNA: TGTGCCGCCCAAGAGACCCAGTACTTC. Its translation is CAAQETQYF.

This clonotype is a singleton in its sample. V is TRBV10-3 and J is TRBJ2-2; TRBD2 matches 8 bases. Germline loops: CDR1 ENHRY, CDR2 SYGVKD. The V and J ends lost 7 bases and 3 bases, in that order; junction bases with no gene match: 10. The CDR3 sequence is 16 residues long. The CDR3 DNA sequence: TGTGCCATCACCCAGATAGCGGGATATTACACCGGGGAGCTGTTTTTT. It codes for CAITQIAGYYTGELFF.

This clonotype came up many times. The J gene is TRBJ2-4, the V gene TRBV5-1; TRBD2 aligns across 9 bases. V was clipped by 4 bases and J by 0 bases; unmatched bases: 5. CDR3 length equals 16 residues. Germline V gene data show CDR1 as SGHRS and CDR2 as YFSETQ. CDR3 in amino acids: CASSGGRARAKNIQYF. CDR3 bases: TGCGCCAGCAGCGGCGGGAGGGCCCGAGCCAAAAACATTCAGTACTTC.

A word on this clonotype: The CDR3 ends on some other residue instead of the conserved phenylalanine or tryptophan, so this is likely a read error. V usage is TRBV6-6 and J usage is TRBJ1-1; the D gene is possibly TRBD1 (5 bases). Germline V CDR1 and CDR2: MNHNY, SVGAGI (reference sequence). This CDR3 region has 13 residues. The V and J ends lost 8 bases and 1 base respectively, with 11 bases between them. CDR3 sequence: CASGDHSNTEAFL. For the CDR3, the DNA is TGTGCCAGCGGGGACCACTCGAACACTGAAGCTTTCCTT.

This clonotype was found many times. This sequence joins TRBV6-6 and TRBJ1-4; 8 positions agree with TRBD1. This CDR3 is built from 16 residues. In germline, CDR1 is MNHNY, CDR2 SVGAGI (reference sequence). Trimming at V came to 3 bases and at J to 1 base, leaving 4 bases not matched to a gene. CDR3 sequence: CASSYQGAITNEKLFF. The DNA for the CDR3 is TGTGCCAGCAGTTATCAGGGGGCTATAACTAATGAAAAACTGTTTTTT.